Below are 3 T cell receptor beta chains sequenced from a single sample in a study of blood T cell repertoires in COVID-19 (dated by TCRdb to between 2020 and 2021). Library construction relied on the immunoSEQ multiplex PCR assay. TCRdb retrieved this table from immuneACCESS and kept in-frame rearrangements only. Not all clones are present; in checked studies, unresolved V genes account for under half, and no reason is known for the remainder. This sample is represented by around 230,000 clones; just over 85% of them were singletons. 2.2% of the sample lies in the top ten. The sample taken for sequencing was peripheral blood. The receptors were gathered from a man younger than 40 who had recovered from COVID-19.

The V and J genes are TRBV5-1 and TRBJ2-1; D may be TRBD2 (6 bases). The CDR3 extends over 19 amino acids. V was cut by 2 bases and J by 0 bases, with 21 bases left in between. Germline V gene data show CDR1 as SGHRS and CDR2 as YFSETQ. The CDR3 DNA reads as TGCGCCAGCAGCTTTTCCCCACGGGCGGGAACAACCTCCTACAATGAGCAGTTCTTC. It is translated as CASSFSPRAGTTSYNEQFF.

The gene calls are TRBV10-1 and TRBJ2-2, with D maybe TRBD1 (6 bases). The germline V gene has CDR1 WNHNN and CDR2 SYGVQD (reference sequence). This CDR3 has 15 amino acids. Trimming cost V 1 base and J 1 base, with 7 bases left between them. This CDR3 is CASSELGQNTGELFF. The CDR3 DNA sequence: TGCGCCAGCAGTGAGTTGGGACAGAACACCGGGGAGCTGTTTTTT.

This rearrangement joins TRBV13 to TRBJ2-1, with 7 nucleotides matching TRBD2. V shed 4 bases and J 2 bases; nucleotides not matched to a gene: 8. CDR3 size: 16 residues. Germline assignment: CDR1 PRHDT and CDR2 FYEKMQ (reference sequence). CDR3 nucleotides: TGTGCCAGCAGCTCCCGGGCTAGCGGAACCTACAATGAGCAGTTCTTC. It is translated as CASSSRASGTYNEQFF. Using reference TRBV13 and TRBJ2-1 for the parts outside the CDR3, the full variable domain is AAGVIQSPRHLIKEKRETATLKCYPIPRHDTVYWYQQGPGQDPQFLISFYEKMQSDKGSIPDRFSAQQFSDYHSELNMSSLELGDSALYFCASSSRASGTYNEQFFGPGTRLTVL.